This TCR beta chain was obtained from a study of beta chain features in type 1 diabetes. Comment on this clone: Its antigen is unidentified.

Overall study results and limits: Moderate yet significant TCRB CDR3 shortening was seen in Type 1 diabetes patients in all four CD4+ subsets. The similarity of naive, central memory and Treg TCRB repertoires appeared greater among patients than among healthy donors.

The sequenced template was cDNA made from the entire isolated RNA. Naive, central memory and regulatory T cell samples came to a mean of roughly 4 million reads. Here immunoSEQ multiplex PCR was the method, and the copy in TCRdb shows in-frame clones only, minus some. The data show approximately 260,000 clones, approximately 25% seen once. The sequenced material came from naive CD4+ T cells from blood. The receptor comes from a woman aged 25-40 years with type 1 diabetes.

The CDR3 is CASSPPSQDTQYF. The DNA of the CDR3 is TGTGCCAGCTCACCACCGAGCCAAGATACGCAGTATTTT. The chain combines TRBV18 with TRBJ2-3; D remains unclear. CDR3 length: 13 amino acids. V was shortened by 0 bases and J by 5 bases, with 6 bases between the two germline ends. Germline V lookup: CDR1 KGHSH, CDR2 LQKENI.